This T cell receptor beta chain was documented in a study of Ad26.COV2.S vaccination and SARS-CoV-2 variants. Study context: Dosing was one shot or two shots 56 days apart.

The ends were cut back, 0 bases at V and 4 bases at J, with 8 bases in the middle. Germline CDR1 SGHRS, CDR2 YFSETQ. This CDR3 has 14 amino acids. Details on this clone: Its antigen remains unknown.

General study findings and limits: Possible underestimation of total T cell responses by the TCR breadth and depth analyses was noted. Researchers reported similar non-spike TCR breadth in vaccine and placebo recipients.

Clones were read by immunoSEQ multiplex PCR, and TCRdb kept only the in-frame ones, dropping some. The repertoire includes about 480,000 clones, roughly 85% of them detected once, and 10% to 15% sits in the top ten. The treatment: roughly 20 received Ad26.COV2.S at low or high dose, single or two shots; about 5 received placebo; per-sample allocation not given. The samples were gathered on day 63 after the first injection of vaccine or placebo. The TCR was taken from a person between 18 and 65 years old who received the Ad26.COV2.S COVID-19 vaccine or a placebo. Here the sequenced sample was peripheral blood, taken in a trial of Ad26.COV2.S vaccine versus placebo. V is TRBV5-1 and J is TRBJ1-3, with TRBD1 as a possible D gene (6 bases). The CDR3 region has the DNA TGCGCCAGCAGCTTGGCCCAGGGGGGAAACACCATATATTTT. Its protein is CASSLAQGGNTIYF.